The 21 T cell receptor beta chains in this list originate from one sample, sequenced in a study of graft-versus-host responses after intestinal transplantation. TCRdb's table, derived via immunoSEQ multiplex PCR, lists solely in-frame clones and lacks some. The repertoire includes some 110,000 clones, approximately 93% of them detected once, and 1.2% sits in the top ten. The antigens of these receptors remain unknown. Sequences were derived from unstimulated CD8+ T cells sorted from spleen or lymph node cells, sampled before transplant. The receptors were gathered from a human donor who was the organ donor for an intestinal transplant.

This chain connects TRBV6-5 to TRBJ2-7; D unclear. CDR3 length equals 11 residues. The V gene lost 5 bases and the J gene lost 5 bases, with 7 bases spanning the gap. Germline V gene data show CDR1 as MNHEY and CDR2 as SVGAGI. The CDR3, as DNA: TGTGCCAGCAGTGTAGGTAACGAGCAGTACTTC. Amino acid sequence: CASSVGNEQYF.

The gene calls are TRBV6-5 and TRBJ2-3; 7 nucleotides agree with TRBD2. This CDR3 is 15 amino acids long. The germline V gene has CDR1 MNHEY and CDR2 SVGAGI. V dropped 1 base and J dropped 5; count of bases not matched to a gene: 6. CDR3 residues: CASSYWGVAGDTQYF. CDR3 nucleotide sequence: TGTGCCAGCAGTTACTGGGGAGTAGCGGGAGATACGCAGTATTTT.

The DNA for the CDR3 is TGTGCCAGCAGCCCGCGGGACAGGGCTCCCGGGGAGCTGTTTTTT. This codes for CASSPRDRAPGELFF. This chain uses TRBV14 with TRBJ2-2; 9 bases map to TRBD1. The germline V gene encodes CDR1 SGHDN and CDR2 FVKESK. There are 15 residues in the CDR3. Trimming cost V 4 bases and J 6 bases; bases outside gene matches: 6.

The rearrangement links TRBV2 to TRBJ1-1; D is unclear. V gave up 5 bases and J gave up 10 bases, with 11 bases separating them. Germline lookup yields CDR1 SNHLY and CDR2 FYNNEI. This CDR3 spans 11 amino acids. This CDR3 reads CASSTYYGAFF. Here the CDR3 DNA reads TGTGCCAGCAGTACTTACTACGGAGCTTTCTTT.

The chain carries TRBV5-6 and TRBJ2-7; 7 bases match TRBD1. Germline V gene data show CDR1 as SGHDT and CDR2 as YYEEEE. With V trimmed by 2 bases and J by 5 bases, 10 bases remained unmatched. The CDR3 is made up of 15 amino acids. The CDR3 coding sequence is TGTGCCAGCAGCTTCGGTACAGGGGTCGATAACGAGCAGTACTTC. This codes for CASSFGTGVDNEQYF.

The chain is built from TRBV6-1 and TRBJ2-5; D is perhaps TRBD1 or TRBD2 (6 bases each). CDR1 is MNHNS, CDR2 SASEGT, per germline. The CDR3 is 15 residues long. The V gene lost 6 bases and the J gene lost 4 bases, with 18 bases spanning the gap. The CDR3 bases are TGTGCCAGCAGGAGGGGGGACGGGGGCGGAGAGACCCAGTACTTC. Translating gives CASRRGDGGGETQYF.

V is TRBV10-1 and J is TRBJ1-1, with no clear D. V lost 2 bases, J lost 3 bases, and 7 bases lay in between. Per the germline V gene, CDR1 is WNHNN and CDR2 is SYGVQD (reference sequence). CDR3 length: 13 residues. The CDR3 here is CASSEGRYTEAFF. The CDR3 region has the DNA TGCGCCAGCAGTGAGGGCCGGTACACTGAAGCTTTCTTT.

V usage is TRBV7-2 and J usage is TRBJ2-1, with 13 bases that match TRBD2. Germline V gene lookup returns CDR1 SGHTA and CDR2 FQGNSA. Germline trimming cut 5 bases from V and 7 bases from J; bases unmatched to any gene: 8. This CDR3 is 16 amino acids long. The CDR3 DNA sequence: TGTGCCAGCAGCGCGGACGGGACTAGCGGGATGAATGAGCAGTTCTTC. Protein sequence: CASSADGTSGMNEQFF.

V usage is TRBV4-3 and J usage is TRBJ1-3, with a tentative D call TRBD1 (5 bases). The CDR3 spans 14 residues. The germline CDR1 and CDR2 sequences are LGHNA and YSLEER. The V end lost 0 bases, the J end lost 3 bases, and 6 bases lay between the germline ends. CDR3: CASSQDTGGNTIYF. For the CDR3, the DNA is TGCGCCAGCAGCCAAGATACAGGTGGAAACACCATATATTTT.

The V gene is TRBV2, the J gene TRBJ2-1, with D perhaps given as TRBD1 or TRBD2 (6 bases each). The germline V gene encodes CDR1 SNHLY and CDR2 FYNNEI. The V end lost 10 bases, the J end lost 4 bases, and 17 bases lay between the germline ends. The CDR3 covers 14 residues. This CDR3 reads CATTRGPGYNEQFF. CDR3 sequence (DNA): TGTGCCACCACTCGGGGGCCCGGGTACAATGAGCAGTTCTTC.

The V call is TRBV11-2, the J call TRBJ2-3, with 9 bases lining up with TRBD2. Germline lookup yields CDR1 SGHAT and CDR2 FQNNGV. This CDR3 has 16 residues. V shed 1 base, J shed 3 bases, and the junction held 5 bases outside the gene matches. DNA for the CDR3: TGTGCCAGCAGCTTAGCGGGGCGGGAGGGAACAGATACGCAGTATTTT. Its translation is CASSLAGREGTDTQYF.

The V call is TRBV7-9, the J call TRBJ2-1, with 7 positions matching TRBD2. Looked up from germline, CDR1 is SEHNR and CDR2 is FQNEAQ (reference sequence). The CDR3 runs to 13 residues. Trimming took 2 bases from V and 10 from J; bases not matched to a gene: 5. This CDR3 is CASSLTSADEQFF. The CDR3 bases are TGTGCCAGCAGCTTAACTAGCGCTGACGAGCAGTTCTTC.

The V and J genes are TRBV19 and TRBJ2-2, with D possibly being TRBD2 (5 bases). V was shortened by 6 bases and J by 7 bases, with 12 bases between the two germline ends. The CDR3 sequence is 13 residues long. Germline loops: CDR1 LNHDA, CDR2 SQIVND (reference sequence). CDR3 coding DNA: TGTGCCAGTAGCCTAACTAGTGTCGGGGAGCTGTTTTTT. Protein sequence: CASSLTSVGELFF.

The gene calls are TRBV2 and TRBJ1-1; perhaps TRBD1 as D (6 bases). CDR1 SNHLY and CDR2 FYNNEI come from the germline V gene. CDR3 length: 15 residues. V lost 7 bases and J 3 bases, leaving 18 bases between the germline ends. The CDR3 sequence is CASNVVSGADTEAFF. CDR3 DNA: TGTGCCAGCAATGTCGTTTCGGGGGCTGACACTGAAGCTTTCTTT.

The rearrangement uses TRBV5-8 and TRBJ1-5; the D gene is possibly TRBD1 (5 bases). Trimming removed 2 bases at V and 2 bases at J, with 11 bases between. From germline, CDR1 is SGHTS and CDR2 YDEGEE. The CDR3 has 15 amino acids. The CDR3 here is CASSFGGLGNQPQHF. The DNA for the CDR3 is TGTGCCAGCAGCTTTGGGGGGTTGGGCAATCAGCCCCAGCATTTT.

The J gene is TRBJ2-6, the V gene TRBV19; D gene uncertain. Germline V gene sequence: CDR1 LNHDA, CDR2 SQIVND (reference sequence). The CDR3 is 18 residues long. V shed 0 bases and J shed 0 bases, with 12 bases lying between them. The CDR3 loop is CASSIEGTPFSGANVLTF. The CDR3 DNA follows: TGTGCCAGTAGTATAGAAGGAACCCCCTTCTCTGGGGCCAACGTCCTGACTTTC.

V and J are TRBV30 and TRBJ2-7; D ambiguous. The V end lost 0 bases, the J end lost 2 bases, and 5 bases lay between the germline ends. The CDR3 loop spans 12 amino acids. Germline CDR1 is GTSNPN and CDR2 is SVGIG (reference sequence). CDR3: CAWSVVTYEQYF. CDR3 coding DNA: TGTGCCTGGAGTGTGGTTACCTACGAGCAGTACTTC.

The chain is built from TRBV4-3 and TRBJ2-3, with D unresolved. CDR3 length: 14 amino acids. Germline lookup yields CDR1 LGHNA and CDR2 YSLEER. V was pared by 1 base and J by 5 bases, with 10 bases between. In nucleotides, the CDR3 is TGCGCCAGCAGCCAAGGCGTTCAGGAAGATACGCAGTATTTT. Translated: CASSQGVQEDTQYF.

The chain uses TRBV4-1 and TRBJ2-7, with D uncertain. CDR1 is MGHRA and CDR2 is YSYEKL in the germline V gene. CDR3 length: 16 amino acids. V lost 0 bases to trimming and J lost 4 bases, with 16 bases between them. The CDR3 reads CASSQERFGSSYEQYF. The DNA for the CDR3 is TGCGCCAGCAGCCAAGAGAGGTTCGGAAGTTCTTACGAGCAGTACTTC.

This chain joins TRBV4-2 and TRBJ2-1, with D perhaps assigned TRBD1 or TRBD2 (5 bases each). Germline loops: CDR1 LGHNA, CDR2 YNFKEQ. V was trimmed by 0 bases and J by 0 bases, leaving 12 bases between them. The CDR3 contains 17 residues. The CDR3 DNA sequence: TGTGCCAGCAGCCAAGATCATTCTGGGGGCTCCTACAATGAGCAGTTCTTC. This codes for CASSQDHSGGSYNEQFF.

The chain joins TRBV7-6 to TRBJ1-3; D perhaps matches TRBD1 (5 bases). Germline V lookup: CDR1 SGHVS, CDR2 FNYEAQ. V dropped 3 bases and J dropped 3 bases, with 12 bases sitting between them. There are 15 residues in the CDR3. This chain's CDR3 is CASSLGQGNGNTIYF. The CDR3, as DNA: TGTGCCAGCAGCTTGGGCCAGGGAAATGGAAACACCATATATTTT.